Below are 21 T cell receptor beta chains sequenced from a single sample in a study of blood T cell repertoires in COVID-19. TCRdb's table, derived via immunoSEQ multiplex PCR, lists solely in-frame clones and lacks some. In the table there are some 270,000 clones, over 80% of which are singletons. The sequenced sample was peripheral blood. These receptors were taken from a woman aged 40 to 50 who had recovered from COVID-19.

In the case of this clone: An end of the junction does not agree with germline; a read error may underlie this. The CDR3 sequence: CASSPLRFGTHQATQYF. CDR3 DNA sequence: TGTGCCAGCAGCCCGCTCCGGTTCGGGACACATCAAGCGACCCAGTACTTC. The chain joins TRBV5-8 to TRBJ2-5; the D gene is possibly TRBD1 (6 bases). The CDR3 extends over 17 amino acids. CDR1 is SGHTS and CDR2 is YDEGEE in the germline V gene.

The rearrangement uses TRBV10-3 and TRBJ1-1; D unresolved. V was clipped by 4 bases and J by 0 bases, with 15 bases between them. The germline V gene encodes CDR1 ENHRY and CDR2 SYGVKD. CDR3 size: 16 residues. The CDR3 sequence: CAISGQTTNMNTEAFF. DNA of the CDR3: TGTGCCATCAGTGGGCAGACGACAAACATGAACACTGAAGCTTTCTTT.

This clone was picked up one time. The chain has TRBV5-1 and TRBJ2-5; 8 bases line up with TRBD2. The CDR3 totals 17 residues. Germline CDR1 reads SGHRS; CDR2 reads YFSETQ. V was pared by 6 bases and J by 2 bases, with 15 bases of the junction left unmatched. The CDR3: CASTLGYGGVLQETQYF. Written as DNA, the CDR3 is TGCGCCAGCACCCTCGGTTACGGGGGGGTTCTTCAAGAGACCCAGTACTTC.

The chain is built from TRBV5-6 and TRBJ2-1; D not certain. Looked up from germline, CDR1 is SGHDT and CDR2 is YYEEEE. This CDR3 is 13 amino acids long. V lost 1 base and J lost 10, with 12 bases in between. Here the CDR3 reads CASSLLGKVEQFF. DNA of the CDR3: TGTGCCAGCAGCTTGCTAGGAAAGGTCGAGCAGTTCTTC.

In DNA form, the CDR3 reads TGCGCCAGCAGACCCGGAAGTTGGGGGCTTATAGAGCAGTACTTC. Translated: CASRPGSWGLIEQYF. J is TRBJ2-7 and V is TRBV5-1; TRBD1 might be the D (6 bases). The CDR3 covers 15 residues. Germline lookup yields CDR1 SGHRS and CDR2 YFSETQ. The ends were cut back, 5 bases at V and 7 bases at J, with 22 bases in the middle. Supplemented by reference TRBV5-1 and TRBJ2-7, the full variable domain reads KAGVTQTPRYLIKTRGQQVTLSCSPISGHRSVSWYQQTPGQGLQFLFEYFSETQRNKGNFPGRFSGRQFSNSRSEMNVSTLELGDSALYLCASRPGSWGLIEQYFGPGTRLTVT.

This clone was seen only a few times. DNA for the CDR3: TGTGCCAGCAAAGCGACAGCAAATGGCTACACCTTC. This sequence encodes CASKATANGYTF. V and J are TRBV6-5 and TRBJ1-2; D possibly corresponds to TRBD1 (5 bases). The CDR3 is made up of 12 amino acids. Trimming cost V 7 bases and J 6 bases, with 12 bases left between them. Looked up from germline, CDR1 is MNHEY and CDR2 is SVGAGI.

V and J are TRBV28 and TRBJ1-1; D is undetermined. V dropped 2 bases and J dropped 5 bases, with 12 bases sitting between them. Germline V gene lookup returns CDR1 MDHEN and CDR2 SYDVKM. This CDR3 comprises 14 residues. The CDR3 reads CASSLLPHRTEAFF. In nucleotides, the CDR3 is TGTGCCAGCAGTTTACTGCCCCATCGGACTGAAGCTTTCTTT.

This chain links TRBV5-1 with TRBJ1-1; D not resolved. The CDR3 loop spans 15 amino acids. V lost 0 bases and J 1 base, leaving 10 bases between the germline ends. From germline, CDR1 is SGHRS and CDR2 YFSETQ. The CDR3 DNA reads TGCGCCAGCAGCTTGGCCCCAGTTCCGAACACTGAAGCTTTCTTT. This codes for CASSLAPVPNTEAFF.

A word on this clone: Different DNA sequences within this sample yield the same CDR3. The DNA for the CDR3 is TGTGCCAGCAGCCCCGGACAGCACGGGGAGCTGTTTTTT. Translated: CASSPGQHGELFF. The chain recombines TRBV7-9 with TRBJ2-2, with D maybe TRBD1 (6 bases). V shed 5 bases and J shed 7 bases, with 11 bases lying between them. This CDR3 is 13 amino acids long. The germline V gene has CDR1 SEHNR and CDR2 FQNEAQ (reference sequence).

V usage is TRBV10-3 and J usage is TRBJ2-7, with D tentatively TRBD1 (6 bases). CDR1 and CDR2 (germline): ENHRY, SYGVKD. V lost 7 bases and J 6 bases, leaving 16 bases between the germline ends. CDR3 length: 13 amino acids. The CDR3: CAITNMLGGEQYF. CDR3 nucleotides: TGTGCCATCACCAACATGTTAGGGGGCGAGCAGTACTTC.

The chain carries TRBV19 and TRBJ1-1; D perhaps matches TRBD1 (5 bases). The CDR3 has 13 residues. Germline V gene data show CDR1 as LNHDA and CDR2 as SQIVND (reference sequence). Trimming stripped 3 bases from V and 4 bases from J, with 9 bases between. The CDR3 DNA reads as TGTGCCAGTAGTATGGCAGGGCTCACTGAAGCTTTCTTT. Encoded protein: CASSMAGLTEAFF.

The chain combines TRBV2 with TRBJ1-2; tentative D call: TRBD1 (6 bases). The germline gives CDR1 SNHLY, CDR2 FYNNEI. The ends were cut back, 5 bases at V and 3 bases at J, with 10 bases in the middle. The CDR3 spans 13 residues. The CDR3 protein is CASSRTEDYGYTF. The CDR3 nucleotides read TGTGCCAGCAGTCGGACAGAGGACTATGGCTACACCTTC. Full variable domain (rest looked up from reference TRBV2 and TRBJ1-2): EPEVTQTPSHQVTQMGQEVILRCVPISNHLYFYWYRQILGQKVEFLVSFYNNEISEKSEIFDDQFSVERPDGSNFTLKIRSTKLEDSAMYFCASSRTEDYGYTFGSGTRLTVV.

The chain couples TRBV3-1 (or the pseudogene TRBV3-2) to TRBJ2-5; the match to TRBD1 covers 11 bases. Germline CDR1 LGHDT, CDR2 YNNKEL (reference sequence). The V and J ends lost 3 bases and 7 bases, in that order; junction bases with no gene match: 4. The CDR3 spans 14 residues. The CDR3 DNA reads as TGTGCCAGCAGCCAGGGACAGGGGGTTGGGACCCAGTACTTC. Translation: CASSQGQGVGTQYF.

The rearrangement joins TRBV14 to TRBJ2-2; tentative D call: TRBD1 (6 bases). V lost 4 bases and J 5 bases, leaving 11 bases between the germline ends. In germline, CDR1 is SGHDN, CDR2 FVKESK. The CDR3 consists of 14 residues. The CDR3 nucleotides read TGTGCCAGCAGCCCGGGACATAAGACCGGGGAGCTGTTTTTT. Encoded protein: CASSPGHKTGELFF.

This sequence joins TRBV10-3 and TRBJ1-5; 7 bases map to TRBD1. This CDR3 is built from 15 residues. The V and J ends lost 1 base and 6 bases, in that order; junction bases with no gene match: 6. The V gene's germline CDR1 is ENHRY and CDR2 SYGVKD. CDR3 nucleotides: TGTGCCATCAGTGAGTTGAAAGGGGGCGGTCAGCCCCAGCATTTT. Residues: CAISELKGGGQPQHF.

This sequence joins TRBV18 and TRBJ2-5; 9 positions agree with TRBD2. V trimming: 2 bases; J trimming: 3 bases; junction bases outside the gene matches: 4. Germline lookup yields CDR1 KGHSH and CDR2 LQKENI. The CDR3 extends over 15 amino acids. The CDR3, as DNA: TGTGCCAGCTCACCAGGTCAGCGGGGGGAAGAGACCCAGTACTTC. It specifies CASSPGQRGEETQYF.

V gene TRBV18 combines with J gene TRBJ2-3; tentatively, D is TRBD1 (6 bases). V lost 3 bases and J 2 bases, leaving 12 bases between the germline ends. There are 15 residues in the CDR3. Germline V gene lookup returns CDR1 KGHSH and CDR2 LQKENI. In DNA, the CDR3 is TGTGCCAGCTCACCTCTGACAGGTTCCACAGATACGCAGTATTTT. As protein: CASSPLTGSTDTQYF. The full variable domain, with the rest looked up from reference TRBV18 and TRBJ2-3, is NAGVMQNPRHLVRRRGQEARLRCSPMKGHSHVYWYRQLPEEGLKFMVYLQKENIIDESGMPKERFSAEFPKEGPSILRIQQVVRGDSAAYFCASSPLTGSTDTQYFGPGTRLTVL.

The genes are TRBV6-5 and TRBJ2-6; TRBD1 is a possible D gene (6 bases). This CDR3 region has 14 residues. The ends were cut back, 6 bases at V and 3 bases at J, with 9 bases in the middle. Germline V CDR1 and CDR2: MNHEY, SVGAGI. CDR3 nucleotides: TGTGCCAGCAGAGGGGGTTTTGGGGCCAACGTCCTGACTTTC. This translates into CASRGGFGANVLTF.

The chain employs TRBV5-1 and TRBJ2-1, with 11 bases fitting TRBD2. Germline V gene data show CDR1 as SGHRS and CDR2 as YFSETQ. The CDR3 runs to 18 residues. V lost 2 bases and J lost 2; bases outside the gene matches: 9. Written as DNA, the CDR3 is TGCGCCAGCAGCTTAACCCCTAGCGGGGGGATACCCTACAATGAGCAGTTCTTC. Protein sequence: CASSLTPSGGIPYNEQFF. The full variable domain, rest sourced from reference TRBV5-1 and TRBJ2-1, is KAGVTQTPRYLIKTRGQQVTLSCSPISGHRSVSWYQQTPGQGLQFLFEYFSETQRNKGNFPGRFSGRQFSNSRSEMNVSTLELGDSALYLCASSLTPSGGIPYNEQFFGPGTRLTVL.

V gene TRBV10-3 combines with J gene TRBJ1-1; a possible D gene is TRBD1 (6 bases). V was trimmed by 0 bases and J by 1 base, leaving 12 bases between them. This CDR3 comprises 16 residues. CDR1 ENHRY and CDR2 SYGVKD come from the germline V gene. The CDR3 region has the DNA TGTGCCATCAGTGAGTCGACTGGACAGAAGAACACTGAAGCTTTCTTT. Amino acids: CAISESTGQKNTEAFF.

CDR3 sequence reads: CASSLGTGGETQYF. The CDR3 DNA reads as TGTGCCAGCAGCCTAGGGACAGGGGGAGAGACCCAGTACTTC. The genes are TRBV3-1 (or the pseudogene TRBV3-2) and TRBJ2-5, with TRBD1 matching 11 bases. From germline, CDR1 is LGHDT and CDR2 YNNKEL (reference sequence). The CDR3 has 14 amino acids. Unmatched junction bases numbered 2, after V lost 4 bases and J lost 4 bases.